This TCR beta chain was recovered during a study of OX40 agonist ivuxolimab in advanced cancers. About the study: Participants, around 80% male, averaged roughly 59 years of age, ranging from about 23 to 90. Overall study results and limits: Normalized T-cell clonal expansion was also low in some nonresponders.

A word on this clone: Its antigen remains unknown.

Trimming at V came to 2 bases and at J to 5 bases, leaving 13 bases not matched to a gene. Germline CDR1 reads GTSNPN; CDR2 reads SVGIG (reference sequence). The CDR3 length is 16 residues. Assay: immunoSEQ multiplex PCR; the TCRdb copy retains only in-frame clones and omits some. The table lists over 50,000 clones, approximately 83% of them singletons. Blood got drawn at baseline, again on cycle 4 day 1, and then on cycle 7 day 1. Sequences were derived from CD4+ or CD8+ T cells sorted from blood, sampled in a trial of the OX40 agonist ivuxolimab. This TCR came from an adult with an advanced solid tumor such as melanoma, head and neck, liver or kidney cancer. The V gene is TRBV30, the J gene TRBJ2-7, with 9 bases matching TRBD2. The CDR3 sequence is CAWSRRGLAGSNEQYF. In DNA, the CDR3 is TGTGCCTGGAGTAGGCGAGGTCTAGCGGGAAGTAACGAGCAGTACTTC.